This T cell receptor beta chain was obtained from a study of T cells in Graves' hyperthyroidism and ophthalmopathy. From RNA transcripts, TCR beta CDR3 regions were amplified. First-round RT-PCR with HTBI primers amplified the TCR CDR3 region. TCRdb analysed the multiplex PCR reads with MiXCR anew, one entry per CDR3 protein. The table records 340,000 or so distinct CDR3 sequences, about 21% of them present only once. The CDR3 covers 11 residues. The V and J ends lost 9 bases and 6 bases respectively, with 9 bases between them. Germline V gives CDR1 SNHLY, CDR2 FYNNEI. The sequence was collected from a woman in her fifties or sixties with Graves' hyperthyroidism. The chain combines TRBV2 with TRBJ2-1; TRBD1 might be the D (6 bases). Source material: blood. In DNA form, the CDR3 reads TGTGCCAGTGCCAGGGGCAATGAGCAGTTCTTC. Encoded protein: CASARGNEQFF.